This T cell receptor (beta chain) is from a study of shared clonotypes between healthy human individuals. Overall study: Two women and a few men aged 18 to 49 served as donors. Study findings and constraints: Clonotypes shared by all four sorted-subset donors had higher generation probabilities than non-shared clonotypes.

Produced via immunoSEQ multiplex PCR; TCRdb's table is partial and in-frame only. The data contain approximately 1.9 million clones, over 85% of them singletons. CD45RO-negative, CCR7-selected cells formed the naive CD8 fraction, which excluded terminally differentiated effector memory CD45RA+ cells. Germline assignment: CDR1 MNHEY and CDR2 SMNVEV (reference sequence). Deletions cut 2 bases from V and 4 bases from J, with 12 bases between. The CDR3 runs 15 residues. Comments on this clone: Antigen specificity is unknown. Other nucleotide sequences in the sample specify the same CDR3.

The chain carries TRBV27 and TRBJ2-1, with D perhaps TRBD1 (6 bases). The sample comprised naive CD8+ T cells from PBMCs. This clonotype was obtained from a man aged 18 to 35 in good health. Some clones in this sample may be carry-over from other donors' samples. The CDR3 DNA reads TGTGCCAGCAGTTTAAGGCAGGGGCCTTACAATGAGCAGTTCTTC. Protein: CASSLRQGPYNEQFF.